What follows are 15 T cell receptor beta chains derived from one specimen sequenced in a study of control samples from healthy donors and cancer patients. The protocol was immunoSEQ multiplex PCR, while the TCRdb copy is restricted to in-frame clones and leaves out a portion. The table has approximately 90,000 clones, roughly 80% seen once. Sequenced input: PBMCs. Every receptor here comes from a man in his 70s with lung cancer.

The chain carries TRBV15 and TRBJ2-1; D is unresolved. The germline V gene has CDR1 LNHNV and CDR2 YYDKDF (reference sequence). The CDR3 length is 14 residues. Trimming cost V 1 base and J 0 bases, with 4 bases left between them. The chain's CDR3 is CATSRGGSYNEQFF. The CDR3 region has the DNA TGTGCCACCAGCAGAGGGGGCTCCTACAATGAGCAGTTCTTC.

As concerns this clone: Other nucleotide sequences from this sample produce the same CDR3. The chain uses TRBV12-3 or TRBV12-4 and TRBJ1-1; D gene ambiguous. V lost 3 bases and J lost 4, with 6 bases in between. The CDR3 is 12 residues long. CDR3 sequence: CASSLRVTEAFF. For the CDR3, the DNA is TGTGCCAGCAGTTTGAGAGTCACTGAAGCTTTCTTT.

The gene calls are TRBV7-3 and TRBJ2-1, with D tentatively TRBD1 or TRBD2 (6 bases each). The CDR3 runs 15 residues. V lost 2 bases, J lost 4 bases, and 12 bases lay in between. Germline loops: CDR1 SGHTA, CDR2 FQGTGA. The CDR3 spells CASSLEGGLYNEQFF. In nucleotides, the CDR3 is TGTGCCAGCAGCTTAGAAGGGGGGTTATACAATGAGCAGTTCTTC.

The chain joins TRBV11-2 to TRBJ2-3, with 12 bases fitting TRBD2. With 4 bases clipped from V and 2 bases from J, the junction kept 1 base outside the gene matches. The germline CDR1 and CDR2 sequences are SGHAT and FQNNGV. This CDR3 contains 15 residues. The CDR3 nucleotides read TGTGCCAGCAGCTGGACTAGCGGGGCCACAGATACGCAGTATTTT. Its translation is CASSWTSGATDTQYF.

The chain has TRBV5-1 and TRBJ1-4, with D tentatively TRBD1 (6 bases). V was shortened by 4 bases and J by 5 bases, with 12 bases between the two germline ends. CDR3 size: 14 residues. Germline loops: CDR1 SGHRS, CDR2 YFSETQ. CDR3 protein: CASSPTTGNEKLFF. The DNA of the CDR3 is TGCGCCAGCAGCCCGACCACAGGGAATGAAAAACTGTTTTTT.

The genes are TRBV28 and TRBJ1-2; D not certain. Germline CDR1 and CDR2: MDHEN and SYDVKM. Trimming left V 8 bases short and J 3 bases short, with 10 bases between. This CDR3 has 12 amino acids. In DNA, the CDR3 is TGTGCCAGCGGCGCGGGCCACTATGGCTACACCTTC. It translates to CASGAGHYGYTF.

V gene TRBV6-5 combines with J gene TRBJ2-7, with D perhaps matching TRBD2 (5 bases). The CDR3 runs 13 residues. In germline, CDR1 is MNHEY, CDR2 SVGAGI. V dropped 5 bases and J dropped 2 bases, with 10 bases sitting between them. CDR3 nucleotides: TGTGCCAGCAGTCCCGGGGATGCCTACGAGCAGTACTTC. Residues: CASSPGDAYEQYF.

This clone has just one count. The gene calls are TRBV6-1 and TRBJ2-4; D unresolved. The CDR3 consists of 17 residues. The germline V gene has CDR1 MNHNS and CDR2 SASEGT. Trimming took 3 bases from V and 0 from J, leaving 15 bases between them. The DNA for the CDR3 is TGTGCCAGCAGTGATATTGCAGGCTCCCTAGCCAAAAACATTCAGTACTTC. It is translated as CASSDIAGSLAKNIQYF.

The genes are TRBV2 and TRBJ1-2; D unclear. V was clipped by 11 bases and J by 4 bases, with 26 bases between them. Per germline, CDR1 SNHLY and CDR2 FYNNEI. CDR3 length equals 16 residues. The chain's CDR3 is CAGTIGQARPFYGYTF. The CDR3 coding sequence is TGTGCCGGAACTATCGGGCAGGCGAGACCATTCTATGGCTACACCTTC.

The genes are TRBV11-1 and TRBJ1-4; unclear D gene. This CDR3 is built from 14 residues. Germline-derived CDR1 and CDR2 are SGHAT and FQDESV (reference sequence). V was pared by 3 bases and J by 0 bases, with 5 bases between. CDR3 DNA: TGTGCCAGCAGCTTGAGTGCAACTAATGAAAAACTGTTTTTT. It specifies CASSLSATNEKLFF.

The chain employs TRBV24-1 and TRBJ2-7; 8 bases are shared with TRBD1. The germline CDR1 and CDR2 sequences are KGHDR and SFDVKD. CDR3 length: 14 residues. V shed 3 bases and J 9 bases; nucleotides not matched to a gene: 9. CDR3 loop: CATSDGVTGAGQYF. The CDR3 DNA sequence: TGTGCCACCAGTGATGGGGTGACAGGGGCGGGGCAGTACTTC.

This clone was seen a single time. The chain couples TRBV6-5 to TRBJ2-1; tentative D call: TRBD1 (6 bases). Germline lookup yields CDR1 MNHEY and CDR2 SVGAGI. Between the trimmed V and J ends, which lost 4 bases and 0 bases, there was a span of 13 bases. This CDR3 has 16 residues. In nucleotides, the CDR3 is TGTGCCAGCAGTTGGACAGTTCGTAGCTCCTACAATGAGCAGTTCTTC. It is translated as CASSWTVRSSYNEQFF.

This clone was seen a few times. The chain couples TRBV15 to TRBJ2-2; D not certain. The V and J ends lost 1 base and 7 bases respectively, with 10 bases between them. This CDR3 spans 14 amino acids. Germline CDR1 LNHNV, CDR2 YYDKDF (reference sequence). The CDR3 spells CATSRGGVVGELFF. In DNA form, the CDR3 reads TGTGCCACCAGCAGAGGAGGAGTCGTCGGGGAGCTGTTTTTT.

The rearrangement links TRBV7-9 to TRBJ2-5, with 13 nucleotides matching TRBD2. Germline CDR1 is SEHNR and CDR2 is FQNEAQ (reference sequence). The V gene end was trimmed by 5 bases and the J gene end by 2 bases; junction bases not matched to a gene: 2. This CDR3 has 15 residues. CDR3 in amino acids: CASSPTSGGQETQYF. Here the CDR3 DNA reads TGTGCCAGCAGCCCGACTAGCGGGGGGCAAGAGACCCAGTACTTC. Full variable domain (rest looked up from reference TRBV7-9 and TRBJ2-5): DTGVSQNPRHKITKRGQNVTFRCDPISEHNRLYWYRQTLGQGPEFLTYFQNEAQLEKSRLLSDRFSAERPKGSFSTLEIQRTEQGDSAMYLCASSPTSGGQETQYFGPGTRLLVL.

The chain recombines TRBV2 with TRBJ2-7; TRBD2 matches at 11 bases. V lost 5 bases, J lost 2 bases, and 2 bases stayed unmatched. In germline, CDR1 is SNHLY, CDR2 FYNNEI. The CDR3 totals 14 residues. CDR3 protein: CASSRLAGTYEQYF. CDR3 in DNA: TGTGCCAGCAGTAGACTAGCGGGGACCTACGAGCAGTACTTC. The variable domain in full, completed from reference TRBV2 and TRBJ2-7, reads EPEVTQTPSHQVTQMGQEVILRCVPISNHLYFYWYRQILGQKVEFLVSFYNNEISEKSEIFDDQFSVERPDGSNFTLKIRSTKLEDSAMYFCASSRLAGTYEQYFGPGTRLTVT.